This T cell receptor beta chain was observed in a study of blood T cells in healthy people across ages (dated by TCRdb to 2015 to 2017). The study in broad terms: In model experiments, template switching captured roughly one uniquely barcoded TCR beta cDNA molecule for every two T cells. For two donors (one aged 18 to 30 and one aged 80 or older), the study analyzed two additional independent replicas of 1 million unique cDNA reads from the same blood draw. The donors were divided into four age groups: young (average approximately 17 years), middle-aged (over 35), aged (about 60) and long-lived (roughly 88). To avoid experimental bias, donors of different ages were randomly spread across the sequencing lanes. Using deep sequencing normalized with unique cDNA molecular identifiers, the study measured how TCR beta repertoire diversity changes with age. Here is what the overall study found, with its caveats: As age increased, observed TCR beta diversity per million T cells dropped in a roughly linear way, and a significant reduction was already evident by age 40. Compared with the aged group, the long-lived group had more naive CD4+ T cells, fewer expanded clones and increased TCR diversity, a pattern suggesting age selection. The percentage of naive T cells measured by flow cytometry correlated strongly with observed TCR beta diversity. The CMV infection status of donors was not known, potentially confounding age-related changes in expanded clonotypes. Estimates of total diversity from one million sequenced T cells were regarded as lower bounds and underestimates. Bulk unsorted PBMC profiling prevented conclusive comparison of naive and antigen-experienced compartments.

The CDR1 and CDR2 encoded by the germline V gene are KGHDR and SFDVKD. V gives up 9 bases and J gives up 2 bases, and the segment between their germline ends measures 16 bases. The CDR3, cysteine through phenylalanine, is 14 amino acids long. Only the CDR3 part of the read is kept: 42 bases, read in frame from the first base. The donors were a few dozen Caucasian individuals from Russia, aged roughly 6 to 100 years, who were systemically healthy. Each donor gave ten milliliters of peripheral blood, collected into EDTA-treated Vacutainer tubes. Ficoll-Paque density-gradient centrifugation was used to isolate PBMCs, with at least 6 million per sample. Total RNA was extracted from PBMCs with Trizol reagent, with at least 6 micrograms obtained per sample. The percentages of naive CD45RAhigh/CD27high T cells were determined by flow cytometry on a PBMC aliquot from every donor. About this clonotype: This receptor's antigen is unknown. No much larger clonotype is one base removed from it; base qualities were not supplied.

Receptors were amplified or captured by 5' RACE. The sequencing machine was an Illumina HiSeq 2500. A second PCR of about 6 to 11 cycles was performed with a sample-barcoded 5' primer and a J-beta primer mix. A unique molecular identifier was introduced onto each TCR beta cDNA molecule by a template-switch 5' adaptor carrying 12 random nucleotides. Each sample yielded at least 3 million CDR3-containing paired-end reads. First-strand cDNA synthesis was performed from all RNA using the Mint cDNA synthesis kit, with priming by a TRBC-specific oligonucleotide. Following uracil-DNA glycosylase treatment, all cDNA underwent a first 18-cycle PCR with the universal primers M1SS and BC2_uni_R. Turning to the authors' computational methods: Normalization of each sample was performed by random selection of 1 million high-quality reads, each carrying a distinct molecular identifier. Reads sharing molecular identifiers were discarded rather than binned into consensus sequences. CDR3 identification, clonotype clustering and error correction used MiTCR with a Q25 quality threshold and the strictest error-elimination algorithm. A nonparametric unseen species model with Euler transformation was used to estimate lower-bound total TCR beta diversity. TCRdb reprocessing: public reads trimmed at Q25 with fastp, clones called with MiXCR, in-frame beta chains kept. CDR3 protein duplicates are merged, each entry listing the most common genes and DNA. TCRdb assigned the V and J calls; the authors' analysis was not used. The sample table contains hundreds of thousands of distinct CDR3 sequences; only one count was recorded for about 55% of them. The ten top clones hold under 50% of the sample.

The specimen sequenced was blood. The chain was built from TRBV24-1 and TRBJ2-7; the D segment could be TRBD2, given 6 matching bases. The clonotype comes from a man older than 75 in good health. CDR3 region: CATAATSLPYEQYF. The bases are TGTGCCACCGCAGCGACTAGTCTTCCCTACGAGCAGTACTTC.